The 25 T cell receptor beta chains below all came from one sample that was sequenced in a study of beta chain features in type 1 diabetes. Findings and caveats of the study: For Type 1 diabetes patients, all four CD4+ subsets carried TCRB CDR3s that were moderately but significantly shorter.

Which antigens these TCRs recognize remains unknown. All of the isolated RNA was reverse transcribed, so expressed TCRB transcripts were sequenced. Libraries were prepared by immunoSEQ multiplex PCR; TCRdb keeps only in-frame clonotypes and omits some of them. The repertoire includes roughly 260,000 clones, roughly 22% of them detected once, and 0.028% sits in the top ten. Source material: naive CD4+ T cells from blood. The receptors originated from a woman between 35 and 50 years old with type 1 diabetes.

The chain links TRBV28 to TRBJ2-5, with 7 bases aligning to TRBD1. This CDR3 has 15 amino acids. V shed 2 bases, J shed 3 bases, and the junction held 6 bases outside the gene matches. Germline V lookup: CDR1 MDHEN, CDR2 SYDVKM. The chain's CDR3 is CASSLNLGQKETQYF. The CDR3 DNA follows: TGTGCCAGCAGTTTAAACCTGGGACAGAAAGAGACCCAGTACTTC. Using reference TRBV28 and TRBJ2-5 for the parts outside the CDR3, the full variable domain is DVKVTQSSRYLVKRTGEKVFLECVQDMDHENMFWYRQDPGLGLRLIYFSYDVKMKEKGDIPEGYSVSREKKERFSLILESASTNQTSMYLCASSLNLGQKETQYFGPGTRLLVL.

The CDR3 sequence: CASRGNTGELFF. The CDR3 DNA follows: TGTGCCAGCAGGGGCAACACCGGGGAGCTGTTTTTT. The J gene is TRBJ2-2, the V gene TRBV7-3; D is undetermined. Trimming removed 6 bases at V and 2 bases at J, with 4 bases between. CDR1 SGHTA and CDR2 FQGTGA come from the germline V gene. The length of the CDR3 is 12 residues. The whole variable domain, filled in from reference TRBV7-3 and TRBJ2-2, reads GAGVSQTPSNKVTEKGKYVELRCDPISGHTALYWYRQSLGQGPEFLIYFQGTGAADDSGLPNDRFFAVRPEGSVSTLKIQRTERGDSAVYLCASRGNTGELFFGEGSRLTVL.

V gene TRBV7-2 combines with J gene TRBJ2-7, with TRBD1 matching 7 bases. V was pared by 5 bases and J by 6 bases, with 7 bases of the junction left unmatched. This CDR3 spans 13 amino acids. The germline CDR1 and CDR2 sequences are SGHTA and FQGNSA. This CDR3 is CASSPETGLEQYF. CDR3 nucleotides: TGTGCCAGCAGCCCAGAGACAGGGCTCGAGCAGTACTTC.

The CDR3 coding sequence is TGTGCCTGGATAGGGTCGGGAGTGGGGAATGAGCAGTTCTTC. As protein: CAWIGSGVGNEQFF. The chain links TRBV30 to TRBJ2-1; D might be TRBD2 (6 bases). The V end was cut by 4 bases, the J end by 7 bases, with 17 bases between. This CDR3 comprises 14 residues. Germline V gives CDR1 GTSNPN, CDR2 SVGIG (reference sequence).

This clone has a handful of counts. The chain combines TRBV5-1 with TRBJ2-1, with 7 bases that match TRBD1. V lost 3 bases, J lost 9 bases, and 9 bases stayed unmatched. In germline, CDR1 is SGHRS, CDR2 YFSETQ. The length of the CDR3 is 14 residues. In DNA, the CDR3 is TGCGCCAGCAGCTCGGGACAGCTGGAGATTGAGCAGTTCTTC. Translating it yields CASSSGQLEIEQFF.

The chain recombines TRBV29-1 with TRBJ1-1; D gene unclear. The CDR3 is 10 residues long. Trimming shortened V by 0 bases and J by 11 bases, and 7 bases separated the two germline ends. Germline CDR1 is SQVTM and CDR2 is ANQGSEA. The CDR3 loop reads CSVEEGPAFF. The DNA for the CDR3 is TGCAGCGTTGAAGAGGGCCCCGCTTTCTTT.

In this sample, this clone turned up a few times. The chain couples TRBV28 to TRBJ2-5; D may be TRBD2 (6 bases). The CDR3 totals 14 residues. From germline, CDR1 is MDHEN and CDR2 SYDVKM. V lost 5 bases, J lost 1 base, and 11 bases lay in between. The CDR3 spells CASSTLGGQETQYF. The DNA for the CDR3 is TGTGCCAGCAGTACCCTGGGGGGCCAAGAGACCCAGTACTTC.

The chain is built from TRBV18 and TRBJ2-1; D uncertain. The CDR3 runs 15 residues. Germline-derived CDR1 and CDR2 are KGHSH and LQKENI. V lost 3 bases, J lost 0 bases, and 9 bases lay in between. This chain's CDR3 is CASSPGGDSYNEQFF. CDR3 DNA sequence: TGTGCCAGCTCACCTGGCGGAGACTCCTACAATGAGCAGTTCTTC. The entire variable domain, with the rest obtained from reference TRBV18 and TRBJ2-1, is as follows: NAGVMQNPRHLVRRRGQEARLRCSPMKGHSHVYWYRQLPEEGLKFMVYLQKENIIDESGMPKERFSAEFPKEGPSILRIQQVVRGDSAAYFCASSPGGDSYNEQFFGPGTRLTVL.

The chain joins TRBV4-1 to TRBJ2-3; TRBD2 matches at 11 bases. The junction had 5 bases not matched to a gene; V was cut back by 5 bases and J by 1 base. The germline gives CDR1 MGHRA, CDR2 YSYEKL. The CDR3 spans 16 residues. For the CDR3, the DNA is TGCGCCAGCAGCTCTCCACTAGCGGGAGGCACAGATACGCAGTATTTT. This encodes CASSSPLAGGTDTQYF.

J is TRBJ2-7 and V is TRBV5-6, with a possible D match to TRBD1 (6 bases). This CDR3 spans 14 amino acids. Trimming took 0 bases from V and 3 from J, leaving 10 bases between them. Germline values: CDR1 SGHDT, CDR2 YYEEEE. This CDR3 is CASSLARGHYEQYF. The CDR3 DNA follows: TGTGCCAGCAGCTTGGCCCGGGGACACTACGAGCAGTACTTC.

The V gene is TRBV5-1, the J gene TRBJ2-5, with TRBD1 matching over 8 bases. Per the germline V gene, CDR1 is SGHRS and CDR2 is YFSETQ. This CDR3 has 14 residues. The V gene end was trimmed by 5 bases and the J gene end by 3 bases; junction bases not matched to a gene: 6. The CDR3 here is CASRFGQGKETQYF. CDR3 sequence (DNA): TGCGCCAGCAGATTCGGACAGGGTAAAGAGACCCAGTACTTC.

This chain uses TRBV4-3 with TRBJ1-2; 7 positions match TRBD1. The germline gives CDR1 LGHNA, CDR2 YSLEER. The CDR3 has 14 residues. V shed 0 bases, J shed 4 bases, and the junction held 2 bases outside the gene matches. CDR3 sequence reads: CASSQERGPYGYTF. The DNA for the CDR3 is TGCGCCAGCAGCCAAGAGAGGGGGCCCTATGGCTACACCTTC.

The chain uses TRBV7-2 and TRBJ2-2, with 9 bases fitting TRBD1. Germline CDR1 is SGHTA and CDR2 is FQGNSA. The CDR3 is 15 residues long. Unmatched junction bases numbered 5, after V lost 7 bases and J lost 2 bases. The CDR3 sequence: CASTHRGLNTGELFF. CDR3 coding DNA: TGTGCCAGCACCCACAGGGGGCTAAACACCGGGGAGCTGTTTTTT.

The CDR3 DNA reads TGTGCCAGCGGCAGCACAACCATCCCGGGGGGGACCCAGTACTTC. It translates to CASGSTTIPGGTQYF. V is TRBV7-2 and J is TRBJ2-5; TRBD2 aligns across 7 bases. The junction had 16 bases not matched to a gene; V was cut back by 8 bases and J by 7 bases. CDR1 is SGHTA and CDR2 is FQGNSA in the germline V gene. CDR3 length: 15 residues.

As to this clone: Other nucleotide sequences in the sample specify the same CDR3. V usage is TRBV2 and J usage is TRBJ2-7, with 7 positions matching TRBD1. Germline lookup yields CDR1 SNHLY and CDR2 FYNNEI. Trimming at V came to 6 bases and at J to 2 bases, leaving 1 base not matched to a gene. CDR3 length: 12 amino acids. The DNA of the CDR3 is TGTGCCAGCAGGGGGACAGCCTACGAGCAGTACTTC. Its protein product is CASRGTAYEQYF.

This chain uses TRBV7-2 with TRBJ2-1, with D possibly being TRBD2 (5 bases). Between the trimmed V and J ends, which lost 5 bases and 9 bases, there was a span of 17 bases. The CDR3 consists of 14 residues. Germline lookup yields CDR1 SGHTA and CDR2 FQGNSA. CDR3 bases: TGTGCCAGCAGCCCCCCTCCCCTTAGCGTTGAGCAGTTCTTC. This encodes CASSPPPLSVEQFF.

The chain joins TRBV28 to TRBJ2-1, with TRBD2 matching over 10 bases. Germline CDR1 MDHEN, CDR2 SYDVKM. V lost 10 bases and J lost 3; bases outside the gene matches: 9. The CDR3 is 15 amino acids. The CDR3 coding sequence is TGTGCCATCCATCCCGCTAGCGGGGGCTACAATGAGCAGTTCTTC. Translating it yields CAIHPASGGYNEQFF.

This clone was picked up a small number of times. The same CDR3 can be traced to other DNA sequences in this sample. The chain is built from TRBV18 and TRBJ2-7; the D is unclear. Trimming stripped 3 bases from V and 3 bases from J, with 9 bases between. Germline V lookup: CDR1 KGHSH, CDR2 LQKENI. This CDR3 has 13 residues. CDR3 loop: CASSPGRNYEQYF. In DNA form, the CDR3 reads TGTGCCAGCTCACCTGGCAGAAACTACGAGCAGTACTTC.

This clone appeared a few times. The V gene is TRBV30, the J gene TRBJ1-3, with D possibly TRBD1 on 6 matching bases. Per germline, CDR1 GTSNPN and CDR2 SVGIG (reference sequence). V was trimmed by 0 bases and J by 2 bases, leaving 11 bases between them. The CDR3 is 15 amino acids. This CDR3 reads CAWSVRGGAGNTIYF. CDR3 coding DNA: TGTGCCTGGAGTGTACGTGGGGGCGCTGGAAACACCATATATTTT.

This clone was counted only a few times. The chain combines TRBV15 with TRBJ2-7, with 7 bases that match TRBD1. Germline values: CDR1 LNHNV, CDR2 YYDKDF (reference sequence). J was trimmed by 3 bases and V by 5 bases; bases with no gene match: 7. This CDR3 contains 14 residues. Here the CDR3 reads CATSPGQPYYEQYF. The CDR3 DNA follows: TGTGCCACCAGCCCGGGACAGCCTTACTACGAGCAGTACTTC.

As DNA, the CDR3 is TGCGCCAGCTCCCCCGGGGGGGGAACCACTGAAGCTTTCTTT. This translates into CASSPGGGTTEAFF. This chain joins TRBV5-1 and TRBJ1-1, with D tentatively TRBD1 (5 bases). Germline values: CDR1 SGHRS, CDR2 YFSETQ. CDR3 size: 14 residues. V lost 7 bases to trimming and J lost 4 bases, with 17 bases between them.

There are a few counts of this clone. The chain has TRBV14 and TRBJ2-7; 9 bases are a match to TRBD1. The germline CDR1 and CDR2 sequences are SGHDN and FVKESK. The CDR3 is 13 amino acids. Unmatched junction bases numbered 4, after V lost 5 bases and J lost 5 bases. CDR3 sequence reads: CASSSDRGDEQYF. CDR3 nucleotides: TGTGCCAGCAGCTCGGACAGGGGAGACGAGCAGTACTTC.

The CDR3 is CASSLTEGADQPQHF. Here the CDR3 DNA reads TGTGCCAGCTCACTTACCGAGGGGGCTGACCAGCCCCAGCATTTT. V gene TRBV18 combines with J gene TRBJ1-5; 7 nucleotides align to TRBD1. Germline values: CDR1 KGHSH, CDR2 LQKENI. J was trimmed by 7 bases and V by 4 bases; bases with no gene match: 10. The CDR3 contains 15 residues.

This clone was observed a handful of times. This chain joins TRBV4-3 and TRBJ2-5; 8 positions agree with TRBD2. The V gene end was trimmed by 0 bases and the J gene end by 5 bases; junction bases not matched to a gene: 11. Per the germline V gene, CDR1 is LGHNA and CDR2 is YSLEER. This CDR3 comprises 17 residues. DNA for the CDR3: TGCGCCAGCAGCCAAGAGCCGCCGGGAGGGACCGGTGAGACCCAGTACTTC. This sequence encodes CASSQEPPGGTGETQYF.

The genes are TRBV27 and TRBJ2-7, with 13 bases that match TRBD2. This CDR3 is built from 15 residues. J gave up 7 bases and V 6 bases, and 9 bases lay outside the gene matches. Germline V gives CDR1 MNHEY, CDR2 SMNVEV (reference sequence). CDR3 nucleotides: TGTGCCAGCAGGGGTCGACTAGCGGGGGGCAGGGAGCAGTACTTC. It specifies CASRGRLAGGREQYF.